The clone carrying this TCR beta chain was seen a handful of times. The data were taken from a study of T-cell memory formation after mild COVID-19. CDR3 size: 16 residues. J lost 1 base, V lost 1 base, and 1 base had no gene match. CDR1 and CDR2 (germline): MNHNS, SASEGT. TCRdb re-analysed the 5' RACE reads in MiXCR, keeping a single row per CDR3 protein. The repertoire has some 440,000 distinct CDR3 sequences, about 23% of them found once; the top ten carry 12%. This clonotype was obtained from an adult woman who had mild COVID-19 (a few samples of this study predate the infection). Cell type and time point are not known. Sequencing input: PBMCs or a T cell subset sorted from them (not recorded which). The V and J genes are TRBV6-1 and TRBJ2-2; 9 bases are a match to TRBD2. CDR3 residues: CASSEEAGGNTGELFF. Here the CDR3 DNA reads TGTGCCAGCAGTGAAGAAGCGGGAGGGAACACCGGGGAGCTGTTTTTT.